The rows below give T cell receptor beta chains drawn from one sample of a study of shared clonotypes between healthy human individuals. Only in-frame clones appear in the TCRdb table, and some are missing; sequencing was by immunoSEQ multiplex PCR. The sample gives around 1.6 million clones, under 99% of which show up once; about 0.4% is in the top ten. The specimen was naive CD4+ T cells sorted from blood. These receptors all come from a man aged 25 to 40 in good health. CDR3s include the opening cysteine and the closing phenylalanine or tryptophan. A D gene is named only where the DNA matches it firmly. Clone size is shown for a subset of rows, as once, few, many or a class of expanded clone.

j_call: TRBJ2-7
clone_size: .
cdr3_length: 11
d_call: .
v_call: TRBV20-1
cdr3_aa: CSAKDGYEQYF
cdr3_nt: TGCAGTGCTAAGGACGGCTACGAGCAGTACTTC

j_call: TRBJ2-2
clone_size: .
cdr3_length: 17
d_call: TRBD2
v_call: TRBV5-1
cdr3_aa: CASSPGLAGGQAGELFF
cdr3_nt: TGCGCCAGCAGCCCGGGACTAGCGGGAGGGCAAGCCGGGGAGCTGTTTTTT

j_call: TRBJ2-1
clone_size: .
cdr3_length: 14
d_call: TRBD2
v_call: TRBV10-3
cdr3_aa: CAISAGLAGTEQFF
cdr3_nt: TGTGCCATCAGTGCGGGACTAGCGGGAACTGAGCAGTTCTTC

j_call: TRBJ2-3
clone_size: once
cdr3_length: 14
d_call: .
v_call: TRBV28
cdr3_aa: CASSSSGKTDTQYF
cdr3_nt: TGTGCCAGCAGTTCGTCGGGGAAGACAGATACGCAGTATTTT

j_call: TRBJ2-1
clone_size: .
cdr3_length: 15
d_call: .
v_call: TRBV28
cdr3_aa: CASSLPDGVGNEQFF
cdr3_nt: TGTGCCAGCAGTTTACCGGACGGGGTCGGGAATGAGCAGTTCTTC

j_call: TRBJ2-1
clone_size: .
cdr3_length: 14
d_call: .
v_call: TRBV14
cdr3_aa: CASSQDVGYNEQFF
cdr3_nt: TGTGCCAGCAGCCAAGATGTTGGCTACAATGAGCAGTTCTTC

j_call: TRBJ2-3
clone_size: .
cdr3_length: 16
d_call: TRBD2
v_call: TRBV7-9
cdr3_aa: CASSSNLAGATDTQYF
cdr3_nt: TGTGCCAGCAGCTCTAATCTAGCGGGAGCCACAGATACGCAGTATTTT

j_call: TRBJ1-5
clone_size: .
cdr3_length: 13
d_call: .
v_call: TRBV27
cdr3_aa: CASSRQTDQPQHF
cdr3_nt: TGTGCCAGCTCGAGGCAGACAGATCAGCCCCAGCATTTT

j_call: TRBJ1-5
clone_size: .
cdr3_length: 15
d_call: .
v_call: TRBV6-1
cdr3_aa: CASSAWVNSNQPQHF
cdr3_nt: TGTGCCAGCAGTGCCTGGGTCAATAGCAATCAGCCCCAGCATTTT

j_call: TRBJ2-5
clone_size: .
cdr3_length: 16
d_call: TRBD1
v_call: TRBV5-4
cdr3_aa: CASSNGTGKYQETQYF
cdr3_nt: TGTGCCAGCAGCAACGGGACAGGAAAGTACCAAGAGACCCAGTACTTC

j_call: TRBJ1-1
clone_size: once
cdr3_length: 15
d_call: .
v_call: TRBV18
cdr3_aa: CASSPPRGLYTEAFF
cdr3_nt: TGTGCCAGCTCACCACCGAGGGGGTTGTACACTGAAGCTTTCTTT

j_call: TRBJ2-7
clone_size: .
cdr3_length: 15
d_call: .
v_call: TRBV5-4
cdr3_aa: CASSLTPLSNGEQYF
cdr3_nt: TGTGCCAGCAGCTTGACCCCCTTGTCAAACGGCGAGCAGTACTTC

j_call: TRBJ2-5
clone_size: .
cdr3_length: 17
d_call: .
v_call: TRBV25-1
cdr3_aa: CASSESTYGSGQETQYF
cdr3_nt: TGTGCCAGCAGTGAGTCGACTTACGGGTCCGGGCAAGAGACCCAGTACTTC

j_call: TRBJ2-2
clone_size: .
cdr3_length: 15
d_call: .
v_call: TRBV7-3
cdr3_aa: CASSQDRRNTGELFF
cdr3_nt: TGTGCCAGCAGCCAAGACAGGAGGAACACCGGGGAGCTGTTTTTT

j_call: TRBJ2-7
clone_size: .
cdr3_length: 15
d_call: TRBD2
v_call: TRBV7-8
cdr3_aa: CASSLGAGGPYEQYF
cdr3_nt: TGTGCCAGCAGCTTAGGGGCGGGGGGCCCCTACGAGCAGTACTTC

j_call: TRBJ2-5
clone_size: .
cdr3_length: 14
d_call: .
v_call: TRBV5-6
cdr3_aa: CASSQRSERETQYF
cdr3_nt: TGTGCCAGCAGCCAACGTTCAGAGCGGGAGACCCAGTACTTC